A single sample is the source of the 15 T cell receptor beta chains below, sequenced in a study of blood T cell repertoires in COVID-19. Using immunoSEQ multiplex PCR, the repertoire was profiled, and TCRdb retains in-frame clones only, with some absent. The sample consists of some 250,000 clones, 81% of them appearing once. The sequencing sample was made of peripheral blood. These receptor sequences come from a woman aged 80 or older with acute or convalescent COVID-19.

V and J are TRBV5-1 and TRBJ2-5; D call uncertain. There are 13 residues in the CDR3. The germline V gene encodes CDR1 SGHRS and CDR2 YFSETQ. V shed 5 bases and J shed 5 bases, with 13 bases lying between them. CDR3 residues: CASSSQHGETQYF. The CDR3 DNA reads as TGCGCCAGCAGTTCCCAGCACGGGGAGACCCAGTACTTC.

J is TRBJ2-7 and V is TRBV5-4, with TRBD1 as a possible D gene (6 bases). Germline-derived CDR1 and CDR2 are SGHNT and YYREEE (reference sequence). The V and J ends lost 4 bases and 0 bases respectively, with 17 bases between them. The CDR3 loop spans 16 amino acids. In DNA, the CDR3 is TGTGCCAGCAGCCCCAGGATGGGGGACATCTCCTACGAGCAGTACTTC. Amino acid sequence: CASSPRMGDISYEQYF.

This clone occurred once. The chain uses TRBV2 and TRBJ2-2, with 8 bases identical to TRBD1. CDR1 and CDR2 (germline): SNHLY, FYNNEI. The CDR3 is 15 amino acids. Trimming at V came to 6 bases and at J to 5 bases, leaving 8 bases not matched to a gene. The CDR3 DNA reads TGTGCCAGCAGGCCCCGGACAGGGTTGACCGGGGAGCTGTTTTTT. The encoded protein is CASRPRTGLTGELFF. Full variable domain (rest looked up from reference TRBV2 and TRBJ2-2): EPEVTQTPSHQVTQMGQEVILRCVPISNHLYFYWYRQILGQKVEFLVSFYNNEISEKSEIFDDQFSVERPDGSNFTLKIRSTKLEDSAMYFCASRPRTGLTGELFFGEGSRLTVL.

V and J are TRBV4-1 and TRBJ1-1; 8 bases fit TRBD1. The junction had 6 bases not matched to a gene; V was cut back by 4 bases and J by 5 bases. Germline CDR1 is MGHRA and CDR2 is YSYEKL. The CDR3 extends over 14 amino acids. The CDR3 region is CASSPGQGGTEAFF. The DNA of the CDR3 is TGCGCCAGCAGCCCAGGACAGGGAGGAACTGAAGCTTTCTTT.

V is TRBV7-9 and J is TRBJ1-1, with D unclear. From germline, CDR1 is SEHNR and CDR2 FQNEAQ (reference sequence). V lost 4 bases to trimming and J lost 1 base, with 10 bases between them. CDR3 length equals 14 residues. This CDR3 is CASSYAAENTEAFF. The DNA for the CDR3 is TGTGCCAGCAGCTACGCCGCGGAGAACACTGAAGCTTTCTTT.

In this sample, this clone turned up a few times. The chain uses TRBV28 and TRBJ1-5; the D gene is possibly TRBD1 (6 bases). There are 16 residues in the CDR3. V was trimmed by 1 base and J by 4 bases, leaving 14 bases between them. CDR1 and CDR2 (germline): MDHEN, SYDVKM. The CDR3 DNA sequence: TGTGCCAGCAGTTTATACCTTGGACAGATTAATCAGCCCCAGCATTTT. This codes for CASSLYLGQINQPQHF.

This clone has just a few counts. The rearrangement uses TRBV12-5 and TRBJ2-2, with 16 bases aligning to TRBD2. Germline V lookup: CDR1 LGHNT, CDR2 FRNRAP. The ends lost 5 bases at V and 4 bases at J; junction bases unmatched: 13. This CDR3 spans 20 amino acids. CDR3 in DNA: TGTGCTAGTGGTCTCCCGTTTGGGACTAGCGGGGGGGCGTTCACCGGGGAGCTGTTTTTT. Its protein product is CASGLPFGTSGGAFTGELFF.

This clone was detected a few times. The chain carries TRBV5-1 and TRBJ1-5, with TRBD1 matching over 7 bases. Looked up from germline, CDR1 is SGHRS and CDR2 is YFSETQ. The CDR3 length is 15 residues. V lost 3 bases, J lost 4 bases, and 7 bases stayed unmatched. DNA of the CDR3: TGCGCCAGCAGCTGGGGGACAGCTAGTAATCAGCCCCAGCATTTT. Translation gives CASSWGTASNQPQHF.

The CDR3 sequence: CASSLELVSGELFF. The CDR3 DNA reads TGTGCCAGCAGCTTAGAACTAGTATCCGGGGAGCTGTTTTTT. The V call is TRBV11-1, the J call TRBJ2-2, with D perhaps matching TRBD2 (5 bases). Germline CDR1 and CDR2: SGHAT and FQDESV (reference sequence). CDR3 length: 14 residues. The V end lost 1 base, the J end lost 6 bases, and 9 bases lay between the germline ends. The full variable domain, in which reference TRBV11-1 and TRBJ2-2 provide the parts outside the CDR3, is EAEVAQSPRYKITEKSQAVAFWCDPISGHATLYWYRQILGQGPELLVQFQDESVVDDSQLPKDRFSAERLKGVDSTLKIQPAELGDSAMYLCASSLELVSGELFFGEGSRLTVL.

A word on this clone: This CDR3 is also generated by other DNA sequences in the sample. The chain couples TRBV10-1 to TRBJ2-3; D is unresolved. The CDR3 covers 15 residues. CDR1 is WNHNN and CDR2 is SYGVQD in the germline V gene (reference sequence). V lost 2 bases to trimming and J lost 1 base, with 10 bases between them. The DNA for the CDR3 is TGCGCCAGCAGTGAGAGAAGGCTAGGCACAGATACGCAGTATTTT. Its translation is CASSERRLGTDTQYF.

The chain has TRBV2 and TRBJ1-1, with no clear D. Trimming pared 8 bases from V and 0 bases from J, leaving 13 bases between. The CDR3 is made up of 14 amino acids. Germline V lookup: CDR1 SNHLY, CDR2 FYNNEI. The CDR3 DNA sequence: TGTGCCAGCGATCGGGAACAGCTGAACACTGAAGCTTTCTTT. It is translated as CASDREQLNTEAFF.

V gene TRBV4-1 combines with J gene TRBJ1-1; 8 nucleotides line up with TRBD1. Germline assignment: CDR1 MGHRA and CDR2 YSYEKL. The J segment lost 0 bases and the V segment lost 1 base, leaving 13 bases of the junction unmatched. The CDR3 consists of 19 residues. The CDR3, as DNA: TGCGCCAGCAGCCAAGGTAGACAGGGGCTAACCCCAATGAACACTGAAGCTTTCTTT. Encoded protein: CASSQGRQGLTPMNTEAFF.

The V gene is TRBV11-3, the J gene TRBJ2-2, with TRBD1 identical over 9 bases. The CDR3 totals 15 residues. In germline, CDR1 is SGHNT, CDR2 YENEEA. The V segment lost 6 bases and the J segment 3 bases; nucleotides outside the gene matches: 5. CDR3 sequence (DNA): TGTGCCAGCAGTCGGACAGGGGCTGACACCGGGGAGCTGTTTTTT. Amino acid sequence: CASSRTGADTGELFF. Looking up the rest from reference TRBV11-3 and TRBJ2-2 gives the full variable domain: EAGVVQSPRYKIIEKKQPVAFWCNPISGHNTLYWYLQNLGQGPELLIRYENEEAVDDSQLPKDRFSAERLKGVDSTLKIQPAELGDSAVYLCASSRTGADTGELFFGEGSRLTVL.

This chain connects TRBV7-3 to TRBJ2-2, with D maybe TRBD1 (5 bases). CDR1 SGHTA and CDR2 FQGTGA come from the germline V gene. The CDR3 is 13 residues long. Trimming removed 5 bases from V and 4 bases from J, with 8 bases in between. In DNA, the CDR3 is TGTGCCAGCAGCGGCAGGGTCACCGGGGAGCTGTTTTTT. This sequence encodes CASSGRVTGELFF.

CDR3: CASSSTRRGEQFF. The CDR3 nucleotides read TGTGCCAGCAGTTCAACCCGCAGGGGTGAGCAGTTCTTC. The rearrangement links TRBV11-3 to TRBJ2-1; maybe TRBD1 (6 bases). The CDR3 is 13 residues long. Trimming removed 6 bases at V and 9 bases at J, with 15 bases between. Germline V CDR1 and CDR2: SGHNT, YENEEA.